This T cell receptor beta chain was sequenced in a study of blood T cell repertoires in COVID-19. Study as a whole: Sites in the United States, Italy and Spain provided acute and convalescent COVID-19 samples.

The study counted Cohort 3 donors as recovered given two negative PCRs, clearance, or symptom resolution. Using immunoSEQ multiplex PCR, the repertoire was profiled, and TCRdb retains in-frame clones only, with some absent. The table shows over 250,000 clones, with 75% to 95% occurring only once. Sequenced: PBMCs or T cells enriched from blood (not recorded which). The TCR sequence derives from a woman aged 25 to 39 who had recovered from COVID-19.

The DNA for the CDR3 is TGTGCCAGCTCACCGCGGGACAGGGTTCTTGGCAATGAGCAGTTCTTC. This encodes CASSPRDRVLGNEQFF. The V and J genes are TRBV18 and TRBJ2-1, with 9 positions matching TRBD1. Trimming took 3 bases from V and 6 from J; bases not matched to a gene: 9. This CDR3 region has 16 residues. Per the germline V gene, CDR1 is KGHSH and CDR2 is LQKENI.